This T cell receptor (beta chain) was profiled in a study of blood T cell repertoires in COVID-19. As for the study in general: Italy, Spain and the United States were the sources of the convalescent and acute COVID-19 samples. Nucleic acid was either cDNA or gDNA, and it came from T cells, B-cell-depleted T cells, or PBMCs.

Per the study methods: Amplifying reference gene primers gave estimates of nucleated cell counts. Clones were sequenced by immunoSEQ multiplex PCR, and TCRdb holds only the in-frame ones, with some missing. V, J and clone size were drawn from that table, and D and trimming were deduced from the DNA. The sample has fewer than 45,000 clones; around 78% are singletons. Germline CDR1 MNHEY, CDR2 SMNVEV (reference sequence). There are 13 residues in the CDR3. V was shortened by 2 bases and J by 10 bases, with 9 bases between the two germline ends. Sequenced input: peripheral blood. This TCR came from a man aged 60 to 69 with acute or convalescent COVID-19. This chain links TRBV27 with TRBJ1-6; a possible D gene is TRBD1 (6 bases). CDR3 nucleotide sequence: TGTGCCAGCAGTTTAAACAGGGTCTCACCCCTCCACTTT. It specifies CASSLNRVSPLHF.